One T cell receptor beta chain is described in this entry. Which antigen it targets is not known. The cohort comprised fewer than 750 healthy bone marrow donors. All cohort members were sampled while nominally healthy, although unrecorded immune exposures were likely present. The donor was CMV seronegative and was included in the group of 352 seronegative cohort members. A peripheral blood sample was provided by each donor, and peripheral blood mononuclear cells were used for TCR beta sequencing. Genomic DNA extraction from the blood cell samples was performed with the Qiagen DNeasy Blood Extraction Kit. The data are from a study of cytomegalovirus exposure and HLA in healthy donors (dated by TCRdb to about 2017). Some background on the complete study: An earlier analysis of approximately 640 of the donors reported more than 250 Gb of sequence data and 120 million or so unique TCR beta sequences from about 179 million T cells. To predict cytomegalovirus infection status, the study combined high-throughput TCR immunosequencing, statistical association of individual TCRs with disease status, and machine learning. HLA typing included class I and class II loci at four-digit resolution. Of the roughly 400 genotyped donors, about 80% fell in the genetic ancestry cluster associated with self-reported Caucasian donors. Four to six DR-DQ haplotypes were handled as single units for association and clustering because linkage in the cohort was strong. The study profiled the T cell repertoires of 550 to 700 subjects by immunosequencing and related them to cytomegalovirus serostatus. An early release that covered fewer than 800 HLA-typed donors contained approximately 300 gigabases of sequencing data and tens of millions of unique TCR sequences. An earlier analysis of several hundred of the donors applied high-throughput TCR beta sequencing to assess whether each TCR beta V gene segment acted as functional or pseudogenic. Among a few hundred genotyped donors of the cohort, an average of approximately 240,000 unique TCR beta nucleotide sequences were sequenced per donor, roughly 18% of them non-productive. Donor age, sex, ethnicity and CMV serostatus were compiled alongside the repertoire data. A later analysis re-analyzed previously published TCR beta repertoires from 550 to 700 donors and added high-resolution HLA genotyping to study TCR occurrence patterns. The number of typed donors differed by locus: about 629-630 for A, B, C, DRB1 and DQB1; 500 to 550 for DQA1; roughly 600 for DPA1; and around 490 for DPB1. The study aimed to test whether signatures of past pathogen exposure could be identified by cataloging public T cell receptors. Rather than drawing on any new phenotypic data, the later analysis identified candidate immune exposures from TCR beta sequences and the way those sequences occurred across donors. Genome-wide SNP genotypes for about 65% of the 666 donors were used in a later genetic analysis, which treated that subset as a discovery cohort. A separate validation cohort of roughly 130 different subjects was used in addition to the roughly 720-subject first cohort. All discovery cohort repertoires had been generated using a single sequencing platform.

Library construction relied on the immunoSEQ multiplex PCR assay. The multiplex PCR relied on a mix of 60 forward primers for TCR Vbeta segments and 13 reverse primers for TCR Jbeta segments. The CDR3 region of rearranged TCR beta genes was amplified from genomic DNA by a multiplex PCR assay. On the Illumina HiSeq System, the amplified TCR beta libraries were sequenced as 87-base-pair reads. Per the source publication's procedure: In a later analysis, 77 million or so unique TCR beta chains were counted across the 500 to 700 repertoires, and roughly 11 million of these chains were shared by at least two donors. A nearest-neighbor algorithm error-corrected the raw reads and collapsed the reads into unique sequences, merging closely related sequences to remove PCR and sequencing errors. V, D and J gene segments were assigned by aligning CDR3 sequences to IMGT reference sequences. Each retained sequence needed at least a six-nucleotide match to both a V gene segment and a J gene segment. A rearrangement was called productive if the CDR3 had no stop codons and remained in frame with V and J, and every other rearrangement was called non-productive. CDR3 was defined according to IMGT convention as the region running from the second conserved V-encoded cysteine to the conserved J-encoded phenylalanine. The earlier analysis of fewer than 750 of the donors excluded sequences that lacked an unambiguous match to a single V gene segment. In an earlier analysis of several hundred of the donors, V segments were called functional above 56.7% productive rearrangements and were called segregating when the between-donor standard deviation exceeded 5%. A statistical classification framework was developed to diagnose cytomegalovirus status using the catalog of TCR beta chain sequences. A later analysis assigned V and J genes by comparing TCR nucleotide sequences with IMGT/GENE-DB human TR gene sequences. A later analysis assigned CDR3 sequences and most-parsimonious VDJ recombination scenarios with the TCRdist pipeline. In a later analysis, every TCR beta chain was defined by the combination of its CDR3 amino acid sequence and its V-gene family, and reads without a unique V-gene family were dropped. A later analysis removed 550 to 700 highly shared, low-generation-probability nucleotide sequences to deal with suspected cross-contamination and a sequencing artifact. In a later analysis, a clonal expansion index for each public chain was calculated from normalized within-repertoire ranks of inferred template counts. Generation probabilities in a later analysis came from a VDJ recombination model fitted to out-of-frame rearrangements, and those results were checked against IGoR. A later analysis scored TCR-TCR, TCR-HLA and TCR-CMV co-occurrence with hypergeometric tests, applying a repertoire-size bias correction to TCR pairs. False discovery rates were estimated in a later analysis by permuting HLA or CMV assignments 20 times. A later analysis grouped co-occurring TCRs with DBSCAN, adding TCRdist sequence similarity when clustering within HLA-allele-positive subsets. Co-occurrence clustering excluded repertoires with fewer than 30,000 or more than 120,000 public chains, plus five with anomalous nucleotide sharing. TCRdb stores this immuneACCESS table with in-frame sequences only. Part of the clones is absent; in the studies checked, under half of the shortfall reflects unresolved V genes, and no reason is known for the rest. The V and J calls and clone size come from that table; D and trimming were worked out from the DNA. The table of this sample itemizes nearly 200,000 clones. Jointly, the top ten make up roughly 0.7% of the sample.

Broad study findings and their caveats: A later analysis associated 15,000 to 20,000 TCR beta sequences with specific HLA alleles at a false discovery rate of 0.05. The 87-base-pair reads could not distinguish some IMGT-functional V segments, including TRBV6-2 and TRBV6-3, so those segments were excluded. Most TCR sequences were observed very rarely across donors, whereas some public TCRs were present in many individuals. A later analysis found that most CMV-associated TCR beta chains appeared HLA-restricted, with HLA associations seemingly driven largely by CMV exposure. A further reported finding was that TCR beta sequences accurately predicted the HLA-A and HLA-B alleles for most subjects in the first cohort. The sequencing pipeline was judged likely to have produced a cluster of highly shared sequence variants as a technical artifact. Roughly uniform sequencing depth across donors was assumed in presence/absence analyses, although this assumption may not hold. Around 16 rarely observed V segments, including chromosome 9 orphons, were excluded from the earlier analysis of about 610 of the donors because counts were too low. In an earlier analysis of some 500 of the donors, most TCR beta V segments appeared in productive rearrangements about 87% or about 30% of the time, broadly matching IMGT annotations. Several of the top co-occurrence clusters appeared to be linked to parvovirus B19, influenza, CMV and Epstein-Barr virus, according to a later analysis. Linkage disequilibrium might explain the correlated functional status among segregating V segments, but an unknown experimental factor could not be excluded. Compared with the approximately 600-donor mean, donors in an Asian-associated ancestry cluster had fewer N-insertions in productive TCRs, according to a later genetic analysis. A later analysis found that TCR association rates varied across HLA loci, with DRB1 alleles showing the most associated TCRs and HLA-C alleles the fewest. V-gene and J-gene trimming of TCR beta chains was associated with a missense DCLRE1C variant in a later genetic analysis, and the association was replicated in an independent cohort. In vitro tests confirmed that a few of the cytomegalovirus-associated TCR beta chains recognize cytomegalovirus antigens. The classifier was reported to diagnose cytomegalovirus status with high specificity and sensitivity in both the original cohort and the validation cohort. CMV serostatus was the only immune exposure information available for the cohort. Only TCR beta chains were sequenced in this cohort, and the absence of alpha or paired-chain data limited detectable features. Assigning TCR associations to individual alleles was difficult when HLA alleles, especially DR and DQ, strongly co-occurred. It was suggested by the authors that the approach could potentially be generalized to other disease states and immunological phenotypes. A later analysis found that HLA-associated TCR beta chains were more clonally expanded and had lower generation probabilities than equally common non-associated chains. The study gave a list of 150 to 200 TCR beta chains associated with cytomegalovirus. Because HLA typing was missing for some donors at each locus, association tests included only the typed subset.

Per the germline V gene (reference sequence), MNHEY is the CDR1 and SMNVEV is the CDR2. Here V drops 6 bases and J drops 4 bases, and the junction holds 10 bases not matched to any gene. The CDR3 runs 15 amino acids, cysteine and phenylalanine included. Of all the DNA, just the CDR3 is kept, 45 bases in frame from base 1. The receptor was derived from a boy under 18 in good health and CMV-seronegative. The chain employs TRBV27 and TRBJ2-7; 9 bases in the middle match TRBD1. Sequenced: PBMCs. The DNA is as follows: TGTGCCAGCAGCTCTGGACAGGGGTCTCGATACGAGCAGTACTTC. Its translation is CASSSGQGSRYEQYF.